This T cell receptor beta chain comes out of a study of graft-versus-host responses after intestinal transplantation. For the study at large: Transplantation in recipients was multivisceral, liver-intestinal, or isolated intestinal. Every recipient underwent anti-thymocyte globulin induction, then tacrolimus and steroids for two to three years. Study conclusions and caveats: Recipient marrow harbored GvH clones, some of which surfaced first in ileum or blood. Early post-transplant falls in HvG clones accompanied the peak levels of circulating GvH clones.

A note on this clone: The antigen remains unidentified.

Data came from immunoSEQ multiplex PCR; TCRdb stores just in-frame clones and leaves some out. The sample records tens of thousands of clones, roughly nine tenths being singletons. The CDR3 has 15 residues. Germline V gene sequence: CDR1 MNHNS, CDR2 SASEGT. V lost 1 base, J lost 0 bases, and 2 bases stayed unmatched. The input for sequencing was unstimulated CD4+ T cells sorted from spleen or lymph node cells, taken before intestinal transplant. The sequence was obtained from a human donor who received an intestinal transplant. The V call is TRBV6-1, the J call TRBJ2-7; 8 positions match TRBD1. The CDR3 reads CASSEDRGSSYEQYF. The CDR3 DNA is TGTGCCAGCAGTGAAGACAGGGGGAGCTCCTACGAGCAGTACTTC.